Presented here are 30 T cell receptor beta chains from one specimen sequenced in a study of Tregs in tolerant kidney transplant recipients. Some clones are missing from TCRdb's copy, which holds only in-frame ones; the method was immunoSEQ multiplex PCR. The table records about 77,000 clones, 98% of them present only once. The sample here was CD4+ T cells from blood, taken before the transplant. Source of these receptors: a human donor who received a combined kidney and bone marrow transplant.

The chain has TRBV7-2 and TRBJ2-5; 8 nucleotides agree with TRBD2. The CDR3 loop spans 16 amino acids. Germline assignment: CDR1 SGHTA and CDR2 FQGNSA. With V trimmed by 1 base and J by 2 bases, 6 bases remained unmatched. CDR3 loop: CASSLGFTSGQETQYF. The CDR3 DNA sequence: TGTGCCAGCAGCTTAGGGTTTACTAGCGGACAAGAGACCCAGTACTTC. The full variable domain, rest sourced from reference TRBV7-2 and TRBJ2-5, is GAGVSQSPSNKVTEKGKDVELRCDPISGHTALYWYRQSLGQGLEFLIYFQGNSAPDKSGLPSDRFSAERTGGSVSTLTIQRTQQEDSAVYLCASSLGFTSGQETQYFGPGTRLLVL.

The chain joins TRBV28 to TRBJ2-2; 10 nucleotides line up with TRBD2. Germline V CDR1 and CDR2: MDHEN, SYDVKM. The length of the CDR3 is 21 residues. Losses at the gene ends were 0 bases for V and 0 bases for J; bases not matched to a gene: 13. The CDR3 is CASSLWDGGPSGGTNTGELFF. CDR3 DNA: TGTGCCAGCAGTTTATGGGATGGAGGTCCTAGCGGGGGTACGAACACCGGGGAGCTGTTTTTT. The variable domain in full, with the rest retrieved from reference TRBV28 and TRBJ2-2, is DVKVTQSSRYLVKRTGEKVFLECVQDMDHENMFWYRQDPGLGLRLIYFSYDVKMKEKGDIPEGYSVSREKKERFSLILESASTNQTSMYLCASSLWDGGPSGGTNTGELFFGEGSRLTVL.

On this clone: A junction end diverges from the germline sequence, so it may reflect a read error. DNA of the CDR3: TGTGCCAGCAGCCAAGGGGGGGGCCCTGGCTTTTTT. Translated, it gives CASSQGGGPGFF. The genes are TRBV7-2 and TRBJ1-1; possible D gene TRBD1, 6 bases. This CDR3 region has 12 residues. Germline assignment: CDR1 SGHTA and CDR2 FQGNSA.

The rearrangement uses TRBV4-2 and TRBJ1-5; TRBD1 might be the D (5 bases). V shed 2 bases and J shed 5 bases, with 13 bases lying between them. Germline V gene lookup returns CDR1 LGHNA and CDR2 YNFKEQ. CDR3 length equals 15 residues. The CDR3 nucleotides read TGTGCCAGCAGCCAAACAGGAACCCTATATCAGCCCCAGCATTTT. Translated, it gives CASSQTGTLYQPQHF.

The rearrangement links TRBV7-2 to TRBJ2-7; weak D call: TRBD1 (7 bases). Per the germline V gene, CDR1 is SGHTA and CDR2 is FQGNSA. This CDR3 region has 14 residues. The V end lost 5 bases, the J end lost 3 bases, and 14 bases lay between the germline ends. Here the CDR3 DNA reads TGTGCCAGCAGCCGCGGGACAGCACACTACGAGCAGTACTTC. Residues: CASSRGTAHYEQYF.

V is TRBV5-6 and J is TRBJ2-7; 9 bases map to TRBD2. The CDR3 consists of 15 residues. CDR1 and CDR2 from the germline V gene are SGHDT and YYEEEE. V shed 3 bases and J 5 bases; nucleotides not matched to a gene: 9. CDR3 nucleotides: TGTGCCAGCAGCTCGCTTCTAGCGGGAAGCAACGAGCAGTACTTC. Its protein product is CASSSLLAGSNEQYF.

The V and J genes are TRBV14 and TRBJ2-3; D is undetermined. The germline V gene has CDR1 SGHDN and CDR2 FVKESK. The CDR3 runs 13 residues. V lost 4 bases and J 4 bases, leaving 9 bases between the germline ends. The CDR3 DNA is TGTGCCAGCAGCCTTTTCGGTTCAGATACGCAGTATTTT. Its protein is CASSLFGSDTQYF.

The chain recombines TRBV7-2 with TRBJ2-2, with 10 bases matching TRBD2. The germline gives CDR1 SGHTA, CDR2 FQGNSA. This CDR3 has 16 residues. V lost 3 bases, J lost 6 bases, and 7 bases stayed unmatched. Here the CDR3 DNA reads TGTGCCAGCAGCTTTCCGAGCGGGGGGGCCGCCGGGGAGCTGTTTTTT. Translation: CASSFPSGGAAGELFF.

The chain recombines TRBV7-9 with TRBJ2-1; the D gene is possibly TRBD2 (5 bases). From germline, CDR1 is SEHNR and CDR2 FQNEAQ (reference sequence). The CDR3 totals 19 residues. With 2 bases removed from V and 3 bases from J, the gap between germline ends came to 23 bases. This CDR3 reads CASSLFLSSASTLYNEQFF. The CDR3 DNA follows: TGTGCCAGCAGCTTATTCCTCAGCTCGGCTAGCACCCTCTACAATGAGCAGTTCTTC.

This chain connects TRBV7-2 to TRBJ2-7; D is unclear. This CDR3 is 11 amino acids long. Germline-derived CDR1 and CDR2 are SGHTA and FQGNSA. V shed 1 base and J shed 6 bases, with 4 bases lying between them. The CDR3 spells CASSLGAEQYF. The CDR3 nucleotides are TGTGCCAGCAGCTTAGGGGCCGAGCAGTACTTC.

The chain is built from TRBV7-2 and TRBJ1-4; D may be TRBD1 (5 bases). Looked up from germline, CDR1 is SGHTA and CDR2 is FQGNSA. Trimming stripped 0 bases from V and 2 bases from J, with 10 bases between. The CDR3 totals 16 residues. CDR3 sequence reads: CASSLAPGRTNEKLFF. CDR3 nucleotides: TGTGCCAGCAGCTTAGCACCAGGGCGTACTAATGAAAAACTGTTTTTT. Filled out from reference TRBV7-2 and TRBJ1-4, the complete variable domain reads GAGVSQSPSNKVTEKGKDVELRCDPISGHTALYWYRQSLGQGLEFLIYFQGNSAPDKSGLPSDRFSAERTGGSVSTLTIQRTQQEDSAVYLCASSLAPGRTNEKLFFGSGTQLSVL.

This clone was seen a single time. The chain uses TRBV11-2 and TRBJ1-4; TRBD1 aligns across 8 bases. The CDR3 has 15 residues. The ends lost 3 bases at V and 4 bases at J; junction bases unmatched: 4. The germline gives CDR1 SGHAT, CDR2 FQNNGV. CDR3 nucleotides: TGTGCCAGCAGCTTCAGCAGGGGGCATAATGAAAAACTGTTTTTT. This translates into CASSFSRGHNEKLFF.

CDR3 sequence: CATSREGAPRIFNEKLFF. CDR3 DNA sequence: TGTGCCACCAGCAGAGAAGGGGCCCCCCGAATTTTTAATGAAAAACTGTTTTTT. The genes are TRBV15 and TRBJ1-4; D possibly corresponds to TRBD1 (5 bases). Germline CDR1 LNHNV, CDR2 YYDKDF (reference sequence). V was cut by 0 bases and J by 4 bases, with 18 bases left in between. The CDR3 covers 18 residues. Together with reference TRBV15 and TRBJ1-4, the CDR3 gives the full variable domain: DAMVIQNPRYQVTQFGKPVTLSCSQTLNHNVMYWYQQKSSQAPKLLFHYYDKDFNNEADTPDNFQSRRPNTSFCFLDIRSPGLGDTAMYLCATSREGAPRIFNEKLFFGSGTQLSVL.

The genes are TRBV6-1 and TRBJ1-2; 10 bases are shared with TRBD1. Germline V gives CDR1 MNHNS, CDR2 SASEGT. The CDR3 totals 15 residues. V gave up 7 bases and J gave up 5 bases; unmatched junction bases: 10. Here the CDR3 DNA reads TGTGCCAGCACGCCGACCGGGACAGGGGTTTATGGCTACACCTTC. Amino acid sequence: CASTPTGTGVYGYTF.

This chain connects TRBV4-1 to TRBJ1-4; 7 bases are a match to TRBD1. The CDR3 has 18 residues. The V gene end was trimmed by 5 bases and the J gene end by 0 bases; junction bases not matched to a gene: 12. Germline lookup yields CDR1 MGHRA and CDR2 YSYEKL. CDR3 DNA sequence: TGCGCCAGCAGCAGGCCGGGACAGCCTGTTGCAACTAATGAAAAACTGTTTTTT. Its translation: CASSRPGQPVATNEKLFF.

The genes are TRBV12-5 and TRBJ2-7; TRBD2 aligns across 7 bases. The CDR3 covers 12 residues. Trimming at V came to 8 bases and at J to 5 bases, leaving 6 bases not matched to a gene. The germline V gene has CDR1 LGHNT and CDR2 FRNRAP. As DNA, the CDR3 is TGTGCTAGTAAGCGGGATAGTAACGAGCAGTACTTC. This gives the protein CASKRDSNEQYF. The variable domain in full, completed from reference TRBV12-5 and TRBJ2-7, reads DARVTQTPRHKVTEMGQEVTMRCQPILGHNTVFWYRQTMMQGLELLAYFRNRAPLDDSGMPKDRFSAEMPDATLATLKIQPSEPRDSAVYFCASKRDSNEQYFGPGTRLTVT.

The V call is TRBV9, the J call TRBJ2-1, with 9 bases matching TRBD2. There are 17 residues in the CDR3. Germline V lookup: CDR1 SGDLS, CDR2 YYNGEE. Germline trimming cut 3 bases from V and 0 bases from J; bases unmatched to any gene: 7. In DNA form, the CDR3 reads TGTGCCAGCAGCGCCGCCCAGCGGGGGGACTCCTACAATGAGCAGTTCTTC. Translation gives CASSAAQRGDSYNEQFF.

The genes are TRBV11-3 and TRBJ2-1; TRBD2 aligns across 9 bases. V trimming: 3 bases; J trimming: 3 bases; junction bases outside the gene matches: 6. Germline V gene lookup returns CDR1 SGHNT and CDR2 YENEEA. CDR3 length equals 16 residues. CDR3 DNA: TGTGCCAGCAGCTTTCGAAGCGGGGGGATCTACAATGAGCAGTTCTTC. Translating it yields CASSFRSGGIYNEQFF.

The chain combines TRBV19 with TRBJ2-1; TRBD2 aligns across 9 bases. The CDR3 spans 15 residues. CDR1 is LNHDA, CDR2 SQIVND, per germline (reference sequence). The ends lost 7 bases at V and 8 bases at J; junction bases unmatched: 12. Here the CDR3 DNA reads TGTGCCAGTAACCGAGGACTAGCGCGGGTCCATGAGCAGTTCTTC. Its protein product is CASNRGLARVHEQFF.

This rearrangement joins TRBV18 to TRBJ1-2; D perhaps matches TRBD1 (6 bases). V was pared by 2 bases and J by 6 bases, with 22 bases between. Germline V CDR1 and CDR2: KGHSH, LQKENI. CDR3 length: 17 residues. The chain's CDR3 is CASSPEMGHPRSHGYTF. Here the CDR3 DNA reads TGTGCCAGCTCACCAGAAATGGGACACCCTCGGTCACATGGCTACACCTTC. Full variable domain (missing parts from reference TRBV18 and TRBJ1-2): NAGVMQNPRHLVRRRGQEARLRCSPMKGHSHVYWYRQLPEEGLKFMVYLQKENIIDESGMPKERFSAEFPKEGPSILRIQQVVRGDSAAYFCASSPEMGHPRSHGYTFGSGTRLTVV.

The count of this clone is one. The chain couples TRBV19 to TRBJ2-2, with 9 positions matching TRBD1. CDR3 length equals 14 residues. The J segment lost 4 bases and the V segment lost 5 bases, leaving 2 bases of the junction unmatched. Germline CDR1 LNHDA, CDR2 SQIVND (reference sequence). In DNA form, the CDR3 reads TGTGCCAGTAGTCTGACAGGGGGCACCGGGGAGCTGTTTTTT. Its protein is CASSLTGGTGELFF.

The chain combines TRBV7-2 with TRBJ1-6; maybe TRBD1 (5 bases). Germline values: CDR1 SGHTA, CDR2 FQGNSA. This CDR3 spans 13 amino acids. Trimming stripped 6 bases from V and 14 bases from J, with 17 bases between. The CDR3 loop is CASSQRRGTALHF. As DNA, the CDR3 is TGTGCCAGCAGTCAACGTAGGGGAACCGCCCTCCACTTT.

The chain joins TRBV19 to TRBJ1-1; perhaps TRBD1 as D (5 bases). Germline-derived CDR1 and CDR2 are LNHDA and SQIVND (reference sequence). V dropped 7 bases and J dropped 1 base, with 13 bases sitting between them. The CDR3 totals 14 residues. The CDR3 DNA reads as TGTGCCAGTACCCAATGGGGGGAGAACACTGAAGCTTTCTTT. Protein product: CASTQWGENTEAFF.

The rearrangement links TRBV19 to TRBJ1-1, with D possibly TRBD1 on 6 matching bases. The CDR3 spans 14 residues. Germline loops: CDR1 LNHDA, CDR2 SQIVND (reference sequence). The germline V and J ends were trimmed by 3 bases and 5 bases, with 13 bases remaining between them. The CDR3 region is CASSMGRGSTEAFF. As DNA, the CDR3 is TGTGCCAGTAGTATGGGCAGGGGATCAACTGAAGCTTTCTTT.

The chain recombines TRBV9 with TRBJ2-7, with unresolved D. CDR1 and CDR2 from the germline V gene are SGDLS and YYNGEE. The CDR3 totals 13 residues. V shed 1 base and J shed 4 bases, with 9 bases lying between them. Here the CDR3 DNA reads TGTGCCAGCAGCGTATTTCGTCAGTACGAGCAGTACTTC. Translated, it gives CASSVFRQYEQYF.

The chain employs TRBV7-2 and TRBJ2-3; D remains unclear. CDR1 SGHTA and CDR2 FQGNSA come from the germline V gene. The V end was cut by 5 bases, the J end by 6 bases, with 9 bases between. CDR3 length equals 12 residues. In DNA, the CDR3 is TGTGCCAGCAGCCCCTCCAGGGATACGCAGTATTTT. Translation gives CASSPSRDTQYF.

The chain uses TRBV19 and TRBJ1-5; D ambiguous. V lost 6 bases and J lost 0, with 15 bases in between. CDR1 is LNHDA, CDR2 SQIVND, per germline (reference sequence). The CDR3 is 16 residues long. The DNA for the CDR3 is TGTGCCAGTAGCCAGACATGGATCGCTAGCAATCAGCCCCAGCATTTT. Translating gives CASSQTWIASNQPQHF.

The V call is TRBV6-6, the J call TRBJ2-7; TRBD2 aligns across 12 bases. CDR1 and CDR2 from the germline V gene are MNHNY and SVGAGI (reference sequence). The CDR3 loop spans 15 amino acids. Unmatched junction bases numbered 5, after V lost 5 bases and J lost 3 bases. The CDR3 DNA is TGTGCCAGCAGTCCCCGACTAGCGGGGGACTACGAGCAGTACTTC. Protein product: CASSPRLAGDYEQYF.

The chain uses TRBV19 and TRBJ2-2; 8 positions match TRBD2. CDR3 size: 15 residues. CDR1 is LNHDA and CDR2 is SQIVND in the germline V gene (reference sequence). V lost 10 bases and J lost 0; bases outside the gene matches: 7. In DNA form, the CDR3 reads TGTGCCATCGGGGGGGCGGCCTCGAACACCGGGGAGCTGTTTTTT. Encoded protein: CAIGGAASNTGELFF.

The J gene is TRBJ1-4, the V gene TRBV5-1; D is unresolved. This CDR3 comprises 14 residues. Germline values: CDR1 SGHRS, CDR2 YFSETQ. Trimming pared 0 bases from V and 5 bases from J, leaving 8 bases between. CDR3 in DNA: TGCGCCAGCAGCTTGGAACAGCCAAATGAAAAACTGTTTTTT. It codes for CASSLEQPNEKLFF.